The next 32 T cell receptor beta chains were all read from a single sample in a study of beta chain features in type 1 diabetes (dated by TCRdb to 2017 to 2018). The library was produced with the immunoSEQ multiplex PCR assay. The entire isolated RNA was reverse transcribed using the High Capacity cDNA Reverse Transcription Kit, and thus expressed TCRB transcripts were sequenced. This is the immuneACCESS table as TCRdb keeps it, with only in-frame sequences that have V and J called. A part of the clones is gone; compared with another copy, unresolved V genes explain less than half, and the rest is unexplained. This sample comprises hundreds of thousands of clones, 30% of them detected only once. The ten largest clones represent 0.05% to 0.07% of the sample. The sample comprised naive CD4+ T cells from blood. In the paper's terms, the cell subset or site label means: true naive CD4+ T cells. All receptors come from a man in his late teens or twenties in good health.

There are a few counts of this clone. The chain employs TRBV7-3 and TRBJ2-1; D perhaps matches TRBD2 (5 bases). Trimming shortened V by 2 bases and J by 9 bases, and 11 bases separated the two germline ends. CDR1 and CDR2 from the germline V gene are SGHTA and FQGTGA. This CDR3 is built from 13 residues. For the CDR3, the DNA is TGTGCCAGCAGCTTAGGGCACCGGGGTGAGCAGTTCTTC. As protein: CASSLGHRGEQFF.

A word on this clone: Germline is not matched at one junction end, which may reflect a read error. DNA for the CDR3: TGCAGCGGTGAAGATTGGTCTAGCGTTGGGGGGCAGTACTTC. Protein product: CSGEDWSSVGGQYF. The chain recombines TRBV29-1 with TRBJ2-5; perhaps TRBD2 as D (6 bases). This CDR3 spans 14 amino acids. The germline V gene has CDR1 SQVTM and CDR2 ANQGSEA.

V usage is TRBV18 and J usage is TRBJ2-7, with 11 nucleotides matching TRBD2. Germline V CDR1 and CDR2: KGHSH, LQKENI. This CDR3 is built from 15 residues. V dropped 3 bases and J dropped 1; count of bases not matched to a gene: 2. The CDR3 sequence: CASSPLAGGSYEQYF. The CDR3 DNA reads TGTGCCAGCTCACCCCTAGCGGGAGGTTCCTACGAGCAGTACTTC. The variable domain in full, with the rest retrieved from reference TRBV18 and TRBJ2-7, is NAGVMQNPRHLVRRRGQEARLRCSPMKGHSHVYWYRQLPEEGLKFMVYLQKENIIDESGMPKERFSAEFPKEGPSILRIQQVVRGDSAAYFCASSPLAGGSYEQYFGPGTRLTVT.

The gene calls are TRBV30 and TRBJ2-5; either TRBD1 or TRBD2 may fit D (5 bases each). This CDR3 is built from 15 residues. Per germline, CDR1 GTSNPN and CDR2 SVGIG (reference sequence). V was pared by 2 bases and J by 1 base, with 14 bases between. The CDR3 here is CAWSPSEGIQETQYF. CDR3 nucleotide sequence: TGTGCCTGGAGTCCGTCCGAGGGGATCCAAGAGACCCAGTACTTC.

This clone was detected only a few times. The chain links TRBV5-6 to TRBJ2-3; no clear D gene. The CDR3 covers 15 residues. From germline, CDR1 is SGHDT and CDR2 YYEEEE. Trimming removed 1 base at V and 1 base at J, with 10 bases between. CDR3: CASSLTPSGTDTQYF. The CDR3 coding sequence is TGTGCCAGCAGCTTGACCCCATCGGGCACAGATACGCAGTATTTT.

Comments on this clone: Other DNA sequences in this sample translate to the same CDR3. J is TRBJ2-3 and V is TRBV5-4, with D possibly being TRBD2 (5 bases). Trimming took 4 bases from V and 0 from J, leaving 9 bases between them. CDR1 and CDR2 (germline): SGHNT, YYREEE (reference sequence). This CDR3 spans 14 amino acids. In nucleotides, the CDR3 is TGTGCCAGCAGCCTCAGCGGTAGCACAGATACGCAGTATTTT. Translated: CASSLSGSTDTQYF.

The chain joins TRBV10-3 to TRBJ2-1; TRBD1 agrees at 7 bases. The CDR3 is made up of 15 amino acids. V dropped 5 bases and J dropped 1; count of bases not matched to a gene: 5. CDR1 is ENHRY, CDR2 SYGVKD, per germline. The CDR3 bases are TGTGCCATCAGTAAACCGACAGGGTCCTACAATGAGCAGTTCTTC. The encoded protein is CAISKPTGSYNEQFF.

Here the CDR3 reads CASSHDRVTDTQYF. The CDR3 DNA reads TGTGCCAGCAGCCATGACAGGGTGACAGATACGCAGTATTTT. V is TRBV7-3 and J is TRBJ2-3, with TRBD1 matching over 7 bases. Germline CDR1 is SGHTA and CDR2 is FQGTGA. J was trimmed by 3 bases and V by 5 bases; bases with no gene match: 5. The CDR3 totals 14 residues.

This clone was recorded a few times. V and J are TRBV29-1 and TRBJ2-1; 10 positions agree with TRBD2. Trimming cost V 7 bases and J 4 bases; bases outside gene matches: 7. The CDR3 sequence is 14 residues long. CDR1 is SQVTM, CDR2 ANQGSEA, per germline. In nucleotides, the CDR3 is TGCAGCGGGAGAGCGGGAGGGAATTACAATGAGCAGTTCTTC. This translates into CSGRAGGNYNEQFF.

The CDR3 nucleotides are TGTGCCAGCAGTTTGGACAGGGGAGGGGATACGCAGTATTTT. Amino acid sequence: CASSLDRGGDTQYF. The gene calls are TRBV27 and TRBJ2-3; the match to TRBD1 covers 9 bases. Germline V gene lookup returns CDR1 MNHEY and CDR2 SMNVEV (reference sequence). After removal of 3 bases from V and 6 bases from J, the junction contained 4 bases not matched to a gene. The CDR3 has 14 residues.

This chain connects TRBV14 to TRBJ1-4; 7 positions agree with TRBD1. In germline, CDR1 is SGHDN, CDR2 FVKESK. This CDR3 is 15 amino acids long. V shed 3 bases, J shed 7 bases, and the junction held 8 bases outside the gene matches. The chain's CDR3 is CASSQRQGVSEKLFF. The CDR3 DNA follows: TGTGCCAGCAGCCAGAGACAGGGTGTGAGTGAAAAACTGTTTTTT.

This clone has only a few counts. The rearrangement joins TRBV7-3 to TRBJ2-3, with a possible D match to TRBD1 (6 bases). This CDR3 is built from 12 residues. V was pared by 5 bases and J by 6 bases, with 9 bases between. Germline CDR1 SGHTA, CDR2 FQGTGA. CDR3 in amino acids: CASSPQGDTQYF. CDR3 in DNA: TGTGCCAGCAGCCCACAGGGTGATACGCAGTATTTT.

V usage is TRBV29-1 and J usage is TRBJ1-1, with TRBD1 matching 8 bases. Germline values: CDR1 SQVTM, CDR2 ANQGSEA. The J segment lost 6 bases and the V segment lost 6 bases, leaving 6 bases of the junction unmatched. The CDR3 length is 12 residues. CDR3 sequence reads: CSVADRAAEAFF. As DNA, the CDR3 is TGCAGCGTAGCGGACAGGGCCGCTGAAGCTTTCTTT.

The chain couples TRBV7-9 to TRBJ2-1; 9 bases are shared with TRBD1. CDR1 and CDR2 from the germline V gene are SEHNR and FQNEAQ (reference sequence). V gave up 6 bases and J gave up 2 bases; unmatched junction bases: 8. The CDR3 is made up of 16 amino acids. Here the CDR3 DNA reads TGTGCCAGCAGTCTACCCCGACAGGGGGCCTACAATGAGCAGTTCTTC. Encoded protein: CASSLPRQGAYNEQFF.

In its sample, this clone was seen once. For the CDR3, the DNA is TGTGCCAGCAGCTTTATCGATCAGCCCCAGCATTTT. It specifies CASSFIDQPQHF. The chain uses TRBV7-9 and TRBJ1-5, with unresolved D. Germline V gives CDR1 SEHNR, CDR2 FQNEAQ (reference sequence). The germline V and J ends were trimmed by 3 bases and 5 bases, with 5 bases remaining between them. There are 12 residues in the CDR3.

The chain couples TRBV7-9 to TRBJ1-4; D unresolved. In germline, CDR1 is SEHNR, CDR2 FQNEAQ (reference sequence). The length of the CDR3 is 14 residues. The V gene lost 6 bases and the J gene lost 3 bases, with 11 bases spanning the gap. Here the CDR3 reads CASRPTGPNEKLFF. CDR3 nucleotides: TGTGCCAGCAGGCCGACCGGACCTAATGAAAAACTGTTTTTT.

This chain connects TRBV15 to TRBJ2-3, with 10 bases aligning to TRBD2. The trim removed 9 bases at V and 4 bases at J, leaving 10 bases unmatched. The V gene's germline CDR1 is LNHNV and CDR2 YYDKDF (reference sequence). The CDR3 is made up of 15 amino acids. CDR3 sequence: CATISSGRPPDTQYF. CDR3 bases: TGTGCCACAATTTCTAGCGGGAGACCCCCAGATACGCAGTATTTT.

This CDR3 is CASSWGLLSSGANVLTF. DNA of the CDR3: TGTGCCAGCAGCTGGGGACTGCTTTCCTCTGGGGCCAACGTCCTGACTTTC. The V call is TRBV7-3, the J call TRBJ2-6; tentatively, D is TRBD2 (6 bases). CDR1 SGHTA and CDR2 FQGTGA come from the germline V gene. The length of the CDR3 is 17 residues. V shed 4 bases and J shed 0 bases, with 13 bases lying between them. The whole variable domain, remainder taken from reference TRBV7-3 and TRBJ2-6, is GAGVSQTPSNKVTEKGKYVELRCDPISGHTALYWYRQSLGQGPEFLIYFQGTGAADDSGLPNDRFFAVRPEGSVSTLKIQRTERGDSAVYLCASSWGLLSSGANVLTFGAGSRLTVL.

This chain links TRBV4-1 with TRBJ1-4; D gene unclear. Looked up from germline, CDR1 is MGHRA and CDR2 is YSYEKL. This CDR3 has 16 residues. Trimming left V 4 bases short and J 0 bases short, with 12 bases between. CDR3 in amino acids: CASSPWQLATNEKLFF. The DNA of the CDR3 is TGCGCCAGCAGCCCCTGGCAGCTTGCAACTAATGAAAAACTGTTTTTT.

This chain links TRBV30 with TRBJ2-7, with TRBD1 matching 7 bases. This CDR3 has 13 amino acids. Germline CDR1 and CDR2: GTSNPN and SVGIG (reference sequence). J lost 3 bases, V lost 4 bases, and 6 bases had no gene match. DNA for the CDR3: TGTGCCTGGACTGGAGACAGGGTCTACGAGCAGTACTTC. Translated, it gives CAWTGDRVYEQYF.

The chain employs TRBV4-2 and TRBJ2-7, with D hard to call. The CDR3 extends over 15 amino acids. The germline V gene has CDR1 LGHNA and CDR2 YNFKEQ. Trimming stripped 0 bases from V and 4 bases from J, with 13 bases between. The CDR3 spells CASSQDGGVGYEQYF. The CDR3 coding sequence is TGTGCCAGCAGCCAAGATGGCGGCGTGGGGTACGAGCAGTACTTC.

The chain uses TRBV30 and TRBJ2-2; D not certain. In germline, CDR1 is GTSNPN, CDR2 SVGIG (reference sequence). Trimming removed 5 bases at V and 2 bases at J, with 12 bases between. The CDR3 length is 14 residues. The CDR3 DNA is TGTGCCTGGGAGCGTGAGCGTAACACCGGGGAGCTGTTTTTT. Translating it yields CAWERERNTGELFF. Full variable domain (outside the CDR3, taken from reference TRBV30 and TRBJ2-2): SQTIHQWPATLVQPVGSPLSLECTVEGTSNPNLYWYRQAAGRGLQLLFYSVGIGQISSEVPQNLSASRPQDRQFILSSKKLLLSDSGFYLCAWERERNTGELFFGEGSRLTVL.

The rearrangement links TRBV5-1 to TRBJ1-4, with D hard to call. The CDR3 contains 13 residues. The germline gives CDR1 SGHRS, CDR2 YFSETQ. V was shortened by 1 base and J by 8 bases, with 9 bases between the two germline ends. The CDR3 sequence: CASSLSGLEKLFF. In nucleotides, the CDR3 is TGCGCCAGCAGCTTGTCCGGGTTGGAAAAACTGTTTTTT.

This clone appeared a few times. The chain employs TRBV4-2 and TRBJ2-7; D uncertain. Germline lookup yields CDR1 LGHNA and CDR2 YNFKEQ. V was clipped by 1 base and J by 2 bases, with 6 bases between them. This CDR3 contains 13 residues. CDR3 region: CASSQGLAYEQYF. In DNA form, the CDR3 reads TGTGCCAGCAGCCAAGGACTTGCCTACGAGCAGTACTTC.

The CDR3 protein is CASSGRRDQPQHF. The DNA for the CDR3 is TGTGCCAGTTCCGGGAGAAGAGATCAGCCCCAGCATTTT. The genes are TRBV19 and TRBJ1-5; no clear D. Trimming took 8 bases from V and 5 from J, leaving 13 bases between them. Germline loops: CDR1 LNHDA, CDR2 SQIVND (reference sequence). The CDR3 contains 13 residues.

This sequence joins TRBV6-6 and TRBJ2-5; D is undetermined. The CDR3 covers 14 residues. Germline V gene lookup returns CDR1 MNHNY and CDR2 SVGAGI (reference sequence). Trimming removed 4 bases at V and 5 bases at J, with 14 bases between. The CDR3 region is CASSSGTGFETQYF. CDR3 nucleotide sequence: TGTGCCAGCAGTTCCGGCACCGGGTTCGAGACCCAGTACTTC.

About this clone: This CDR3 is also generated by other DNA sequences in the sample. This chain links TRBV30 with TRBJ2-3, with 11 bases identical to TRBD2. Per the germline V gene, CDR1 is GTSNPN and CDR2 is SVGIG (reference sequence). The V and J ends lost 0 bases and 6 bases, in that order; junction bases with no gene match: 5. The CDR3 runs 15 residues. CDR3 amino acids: CAWSVRLAGSDTQYF. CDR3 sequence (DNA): TGTGCCTGGAGTGTACGACTAGCGGGATCGGATACGCAGTATTTT.

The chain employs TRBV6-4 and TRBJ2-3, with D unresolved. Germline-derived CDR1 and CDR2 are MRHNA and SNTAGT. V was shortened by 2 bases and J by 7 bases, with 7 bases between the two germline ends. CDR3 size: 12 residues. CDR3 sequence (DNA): TGTGCCAGCAGTGACGTGGGCTATACGCAGTATTTT. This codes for CASSDVGYTQYF.

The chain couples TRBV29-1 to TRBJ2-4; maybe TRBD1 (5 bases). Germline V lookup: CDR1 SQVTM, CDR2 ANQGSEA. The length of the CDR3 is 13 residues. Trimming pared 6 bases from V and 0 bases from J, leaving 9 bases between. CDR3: CSVRQLAKNIQYF. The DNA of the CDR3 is TGCAGCGTACGACAGCTAGCCAAAAACATTCAGTACTTC.

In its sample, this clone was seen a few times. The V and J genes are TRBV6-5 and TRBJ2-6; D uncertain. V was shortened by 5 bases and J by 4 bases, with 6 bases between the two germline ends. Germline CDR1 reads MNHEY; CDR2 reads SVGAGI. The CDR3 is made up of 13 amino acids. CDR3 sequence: CASSAQGANVLTF. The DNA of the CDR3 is TGTGCCAGCAGTGCGCAGGGGGCCAACGTCCTGACTTTC.

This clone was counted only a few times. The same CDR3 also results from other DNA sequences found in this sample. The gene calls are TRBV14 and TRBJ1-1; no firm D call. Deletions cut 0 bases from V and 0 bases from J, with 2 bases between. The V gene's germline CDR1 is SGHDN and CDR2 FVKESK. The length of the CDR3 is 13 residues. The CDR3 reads CASSQDLNTEAFF. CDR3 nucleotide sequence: TGTGCCAGCAGCCAAGACCTGAACACTGAAGCTTTCTTT. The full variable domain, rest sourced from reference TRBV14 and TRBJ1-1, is EAGVTQFPSHSVIEKGQTVTLRCDPISGHDNLYWYRRVMGKEIKFLLHFVKESKQDESGMPNNRFLAERTGGTYSTLKVQPAELEDSGVYFCASSQDLNTEAFFGQGTRLTVV.

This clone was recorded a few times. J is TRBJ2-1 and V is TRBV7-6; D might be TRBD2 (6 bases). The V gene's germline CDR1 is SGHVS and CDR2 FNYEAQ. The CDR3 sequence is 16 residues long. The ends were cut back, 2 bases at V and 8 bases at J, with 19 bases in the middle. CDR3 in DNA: TGTGCCAGCAGCTTAATCTCCCGCGGGGTAGTAGATGAGCAGTTCTTC. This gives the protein CASSLISRGVVDEQFF.